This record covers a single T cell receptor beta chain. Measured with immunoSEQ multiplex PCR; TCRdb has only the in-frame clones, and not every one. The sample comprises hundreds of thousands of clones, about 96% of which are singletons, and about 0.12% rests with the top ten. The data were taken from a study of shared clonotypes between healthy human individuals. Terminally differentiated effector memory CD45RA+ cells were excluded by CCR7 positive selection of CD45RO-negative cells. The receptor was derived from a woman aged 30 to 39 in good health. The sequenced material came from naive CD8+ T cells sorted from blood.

Here the CDR3 reads CASSLGGGAQETQYF. The CDR3 DNA follows: TGTGCCAGCAGCTTAGGGGGAGGGGCCCAAGAGACCCAGTACTTC. This chain uses TRBV7-9 with TRBJ2-5, with 7 nucleotides matching TRBD2. Germline V lookup: CDR1 SEHNR, CDR2 FQNEAQ (reference sequence). The CDR3 is made up of 15 amino acids. V trimming: 1 base; J trimming: 1 base; junction bases outside the gene matches: 3.